These 2 T cell receptor beta chains originate from one sample sequenced in a study of blood T cell repertoires in COVID-19. TCRdb's table, derived via immunoSEQ multiplex PCR, lists solely in-frame clones and lacks some. The table has 90,000 to 130,000 clones, approximately 86% seen once. The sequencing input was peripheral blood. The receptors were sampled from a man in his forties or fifties with acute or convalescent COVID-19.

The CDR3 reads CASSLYRGGEQYF. CDR3 nucleotides: TGTGCCAGCAGTTTGTACAGGGGTGGCGAGCAGTACTTC. V is TRBV27 and J is TRBJ2-7, with 7 nucleotides matching TRBD1. V trimming: 3 bases; J trimming: 6 bases; junction bases outside the gene matches: 5. Germline V lookup: CDR1 MNHEY, CDR2 SMNVEV (reference sequence). This CDR3 has 13 residues.

The chain joins TRBV7-3 to TRBJ2-2; 8 bases match TRBD1. The ends lost 5 bases at V and 2 bases at J; junction bases unmatched: 4. This CDR3 is 15 amino acids long. The V gene's germline CDR1 is SGHTA and CDR2 FQGTGA. The CDR3 DNA is TGTGCCAGCAGCGTTCAGGGGGCTAACACCGGGGAGCTGTTTTTT. Protein sequence: CASSVQGANTGELFF.